Sequencing of this TCR beta chain was carried out in a study of identifying expanded T cells in peripheral blood. Broader study findings: Over two and four weeks, about 15 and 19 clones changed, versus 1.2 between replicates. Variance in clone template counts between approximately 2-week samples significantly increased with total template count across all healthy donors.

Assay: immunoSEQ multiplex PCR; the TCRdb copy retains only in-frame clones and omits some. Of tens of thousands of clones listed, roughly 81% are singletons. Comments on this clone: Antigen unknown.

No infections or other immune events were documented during collection. The ends were cut back, 3 bases at V and 1 base at J, with 0 bases in the middle. The length of the CDR3 is 11 residues. Germline V gene data show CDR1 as SGHNT and CDR2 as YENEEA. The sample was blood. This TCR derives from a person aged 18 to 70 in good health. This chain links TRBV11-3 with TRBJ1-2, with unresolved D. The CDR3 loop is CASSFNYGYTF. The CDR3 bases are TGTGCCAGCAGCTTTAACTATGGCTACACCTTC.